Given below is one TCR beta chain in context. Its specificity is not known. The CDR3 contains 16 residues. J was trimmed by 3 bases and V by 0 bases; bases with no gene match: 6. Germline V gene data show CDR1 as SGHRS and CDR2 as YFSETQ. The second PCR ran about 6 to 12 cycles with a sample-barcoded 5' primer and J-beta primers. Every molecule of cDNA carried a tag from a template-switch adaptor with 12 random nucleotides. TCRdb reanalysed the 5' RACE reads using MiXCR and keeps one entry per CDR3 protein. Of hundreds of thousands of distinct CDR3 sequences in the sample, around three fifths were seen once. Individuals who donated were healthy Caucasians from Russia aged roughly 6 to 95. This entry comes from a study of blood T cells in healthy people across ages. The wider study: Per every two T cells, about one barcoded beta molecule was captured by template switching. Study observations and caveats: The diversity estimates, figures obtained from one million T cells, were considered underestimates.

The sample consisted of blood. The clonotype was recovered from a man aged 60 to 75 in good health. The J gene is TRBJ2-3, the V gene TRBV5-1, with 8 bases fitting TRBD1. The CDR3 sequence is CASSLVTGEVTDTQYF. As DNA, the CDR3 is TGCGCCAGCAGCTTGGTGACAGGGGAGGTGACAGATACGCAGTATTTT.